Below are 10 T cell receptor beta chains sequenced from a single sample in a study of cytomegalovirus exposure and HLA in healthy donors. The PCR contained 60 Vbeta and 13 Jbeta primers. Generated by immunoSEQ multiplex PCR, the TCRdb table keeps only in-frame clones and is missing some. The sample carries some 200,000 clones, about 80% recorded once. The sample comprised PBMCs. The receptors originated from a woman aged 35 to 49 in good health and CMV-seronegative.

The V and J genes are TRBV5-4 and TRBJ2-3, with TRBD1 matching over 7 bases. The V gene end was trimmed by 4 bases and the J gene end by 0 bases; junction bases not matched to a gene: 14. The CDR3 has 18 amino acids. Germline CDR1 SGHNT, CDR2 YYREEE (reference sequence). The CDR3 coding sequence is TGTGCCAGCAGCCCTGACCCTGGGACAGTGGGGAGCACAGATACGCAGTATTTT. Translation gives CASSPDPGTVGSTDTQYF.

The genes are TRBV11-3 and TRBJ2-5, with unresolved D. Germline CDR1 is SGHNT and CDR2 is YENEEA. V was clipped by 0 bases and J by 4 bases, with 9 bases between them. The length of the CDR3 is 14 residues. The CDR3 sequence is CASSLDRWSETQYF. For the CDR3, the DNA is TGTGCCAGCAGCTTAGACAGGTGGTCAGAGACCCAGTACTTC.

This chain connects TRBV6-4 to TRBJ2-1; 12 bases are a match to TRBD2. Germline V CDR1 and CDR2: MRHNA, SNTAGT. The CDR3 is 15 amino acids. The trim removed 4 bases at V and 5 bases at J, leaving 3 bases unmatched. The CDR3 bases are TGTGCCAGCAGTGTACTAGCGGGGGGTAACAATGAGCAGTTCTTC. Protein: CASSVLAGGNNEQFF.

V gene TRBV19 combines with J gene TRBJ2-7, with D tentatively TRBD1 (6 bases). CDR3 length equals 14 residues. V dropped 4 bases and J dropped 3 bases, with 13 bases sitting between them. Per germline, CDR1 LNHDA and CDR2 SQIVND (reference sequence). In DNA form, the CDR3 reads TGTGCCAGTAGTACCGGGCCACAGGGCTACGAGCAGTACTTC. Translated: CASSTGPQGYEQYF.

This rearrangement joins TRBV7-2 to TRBJ1-1, with TRBD1 as a possible D gene (5 bases). V was pared by 4 bases and J by 9 bases, with 18 bases between. This CDR3 contains 14 residues. Looked up from germline, CDR1 is SGHTA and CDR2 is FQGNSA. The CDR3 reads CASSSNWGVQKAFF. The CDR3, as DNA: TGTGCCAGCAGCTCAAATTGGGGGGTTCAAAAAGCTTTCTTT.

The rearrangement uses TRBV28 and TRBJ1-2, with D maybe TRBD1 (5 bases). The CDR3 contains 12 residues. Per the germline V gene, CDR1 is MDHEN and CDR2 is SYDVKM. V dropped 5 bases and J dropped 4 bases, with 8 bases sitting between them. The CDR3: CASSPDIYGYTF. CDR3 coding DNA: TGTGCCAGCAGTCCGGACATCTATGGCTACACCTTC.

This chain uses TRBV6-6 with TRBJ1-2; 7 nucleotides align to TRBD1. The junction had 4 bases not matched to a gene; V was cut back by 4 bases and J by 2 bases. The CDR3 extends over 14 amino acids. The germline V gene encodes CDR1 MNHNY and CDR2 SVGAGI (reference sequence). The chain's CDR3 is CASSFGQENYGYTF. Here the CDR3 DNA reads TGTGCCAGCAGTTTCGGACAGGAGAACTATGGCTACACCTTC.

This sequence joins TRBV2 and TRBJ1-2; D remains unclear. CDR1 and CDR2 (germline): SNHLY, FYNNEI. The CDR3 length is 12 residues. V was clipped by 1 base and J by 8 bases, with 8 bases between them. The CDR3 spells CASSEDLSGYTF. Here the CDR3 DNA reads TGTGCCAGCAGTGAAGATCTGTCGGGCTACACCTTC.

This chain links TRBV4-2 with TRBJ2-1, with 7 bases identical to TRBD2. The germline V gene encodes CDR1 LGHNA and CDR2 YNFKEQ. J gave up 4 bases and V 0 bases, and 6 bases lay outside the gene matches. The CDR3 has 16 residues. CDR3: CASSQDTGGMYNEQFF. CDR3 DNA: TGTGCCAGCAGCCAAGACACGGGGGGTATGTACAATGAGCAGTTCTTC.

On this clone: The same CDR3 also results from other DNA sequences found in this sample. The chain couples TRBV7-3 to TRBJ2-2; tentatively, D is TRBD1 (5 bases). This CDR3 contains 15 residues. Germline CDR1 reads SGHTA; CDR2 reads FQGTGA. The germline V and J ends were trimmed by 3 bases and 4 bases, with 12 bases remaining between them. CDR3 bases: TGTGCCAGCAGCTTCCAGGGTAGAGGCACCGGGGAGCTGTTTTTT. It encodes CASSFQGRGTGELFF.